Each of the 5 T cell receptor beta chains below was sequenced from the same sample in a study of blood T cell repertoires in COVID-19. Method: immunoSEQ multiplex PCR; TCRdb's copy keeps in-frame clones and lacks some. The sample carries approximately 300,000 clones, 87% recorded once. Input material: peripheral blood. These receptors were obtained from a man younger than 35 with active or convalescent COVID-19.

The V call is TRBV11-1, the J call TRBJ2-7; 7 bases agree with TRBD1. CDR3 size: 14 residues. With 7 bases clipped from V and 1 base from J, the junction kept 7 bases outside the gene matches. Germline V gene lookup returns CDR1 SGHAT and CDR2 FQDESV (reference sequence). Here the CDR3 DNA reads TGTGCCAGCACCCACAGGACAGGATCCTACGAGCAGTACTTC. Residues: CASTHRTGSYEQYF.

This chain connects TRBV13 to TRBJ2-3; 9 nucleotides match TRBD2. The CDR3 extends over 14 amino acids. Losses at the gene ends were 4 bases for V and 9 bases for J; bases not matched to a gene: 8. CDR1 PRHDT and CDR2 FYEKMQ come from the germline V gene (reference sequence). This CDR3 is CASSSRGGHPTQYF. DNA of the CDR3: TGTGCCAGCAGCTCGCGGGGGGGCCATCCCACGCAGTATTTT. The whole variable domain, remainder taken from reference TRBV13 and TRBJ2-3, is AAGVIQSPRHLIKEKRETATLKCYPIPRHDTVYWYQQGPGQDPQFLISFYEKMQSDKGSIPDRFSAQQFSDYHSELNMSSLELGDSALYFCASSSRGGHPTQYFGPGTRLTVL.

This clone was seen once. The CDR3 DNA reads as TGTGCCAGCAGTTACGGGCTGCTAAATTCACCCCTCCACTTT. Translated: CASSYGLLNSPLHF. V gene TRBV6-2 or TRBV6-3 combines with J gene TRBJ1-6; D remains unclear. Per the germline V gene, CDR1 is MNHEY and CDR2 is SVGEGT. V shed 2 bases and J shed 7 bases, with 9 bases lying between them. The CDR3 sequence is 14 residues long.

This chain links TRBV11-2 with TRBJ1-1; possible D gene TRBD1, 5 bases. This CDR3 has 15 amino acids. V dropped 2 bases and J dropped 5 bases, with 15 bases sitting between them. Germline CDR1 is SGHAT and CDR2 is FQNNGV. DNA of the CDR3: TGTGCCAGCAGCTTAACGACAGCACTCCCAACTGAAGCTTTCTTT. Translating gives CASSLTTALPTEAFF.

The table lists this clone with a count of one. This sequence joins TRBV7-9 and TRBJ1-2, with 7 bases aligning to TRBD1. Per the germline V gene, CDR1 is SEHNR and CDR2 is FQNEAQ (reference sequence). The CDR3 covers 13 residues. Unmatched junction bases numbered 3, after V lost 0 bases and J lost 8 bases. This CDR3 is CASSLAGQLGYTF. The CDR3, as DNA: TGTGCCAGCAGCTTAGCGGGACAGCTCGGCTACACCTTC.